This TCR beta chain was found in a study of T cells after yellow fever vaccination. This clonotype was counted a few times. Its matching antigen is unknown. Study-level findings and limits: It was the secondary response that reached its peak faster, day 5 versus 15, but it was weaker. Detected again after the booster were most primary-vaccination clones, at roughly 95% CD4 and about 89% CD8.

A single record per CDR3 protein comes from TCRdb applying MiXCR to the 5' RACE reads. Of about 350,000 distinct CDR3 sequences listed, around an eighth are singletons. The CDR3 contains 14 residues. Losses at the gene ends were 1 base for V and 5 bases for J; bases not matched to a gene: 2. Germline V CDR1 and CDR2: SGHVS, FNYEAQ. The specimen was CD4+ T cells sorted from PBMCs, collected 15 days after the yellow fever booster vaccination. The TCR comes from a man aged 18-30 years who received the YFV17D yellow fever vaccine. V and J are TRBV7-6 and TRBJ1-1; 9 bases match TRBD1. CDR3 coding DNA: TGTGCCAGCAGCTTAGGGACAGGGGAGACTGAAGCTTTCTTT. Amino acid sequence: CASSLGTGETEAFF.